This note documents a single TCR beta chain sequence. Its antigen remains unknown. The data belong to a study of cytomegalovirus exposure and HLA in healthy donors. Overall study results and limits: Later analysis showed most CMV-associated TCR beta chains appearing HLA-restricted. Versus the roughly 700-donor mean, an Asian-associated ancestry cluster reportedly showed fewer N-insertions in a later analysis. Earlier findings revealed that most TCR beta V segments proved productive either about 87% or about 30% of the time. Whilst most TCR sequences proved rare, a subset of public TCRs occurred across many donors.

60 Vbeta and 13 Jbeta primers were used in PCR. Sequenced by immunoSEQ multiplex PCR; TCRdb stores in-frame clones only, minus some. The profile shows about 54,000 clones, approximately 82% of them singletons. The V end lost 8 bases, the J end lost 0 bases, and 5 bases lay between the germline ends. The CDR3 is 12 amino acids. The germline V gene encodes CDR1 ENHRY and CDR2 SYGVKD. The specimen was PBMCs. The chain carries TRBV10-3 and TRBJ1-3; D is uncertain. The sequence derives from a woman younger than 35 in good health and CMV-seronegative. CDR3 DNA: TGTGCCATCGCCAGCTCTGGAAACACCATATATTTT. The encoded protein is CAIASSGNTIYF.